Listed below are T cell receptor beta chains from one sample, sequenced in a study of blood T cells in healthy people across ages. MiXCR was run by TCRdb on the 5' RACE reads, yielding one entry per CDR3 protein. The sample records 780,000 or so distinct CDR3 sequences, around 50% being singletons. The sample was blood. These receptors all stem from a man between 40 and 49 years old in good health. Each CDR3 is given with its conserved first and last residue. Fields, in order: clone size, J gene, D gene, V gene, CDR3 protein, CDR3 DNA. D genes are given only for firm matches. Part of the rows lack a size; the others show once, few, many or a class for expanded clones.

abundance: many; j_gene: TRBJ2-5; d_gene: NA; v_gene: TRBV4-3; CDR3aa: CASSWRSGIGETQYF; CDR3nt: TGCGCCAGCAGCTGGAGGTCTGGTATAGGGGAGACCCAGTACTTC
abundance: NA; j_gene: TRBJ2-3; d_gene: NA; v_gene: TRBV7-2; CDR3aa: CASSFTGADTQYF; CDR3nt: TGTGCCAGCAGCTTTACCGGTGCAGATACGCAGTATTTT
abundance: few; j_gene: TRBJ2-1; d_gene: TRBD1; v_gene: TRBV18; CDR3aa: CASSPGQGGNEQFF; CDR3nt: TGTGCCAGCTCACCAGGACAGGGTGGAAATGAGCAGTTCTTC
abundance: few; j_gene: TRBJ2-5; d_gene: NA; v_gene: TRBV5-1; CDR3aa: CASSLFGGNQETQYF; CDR3nt: TGCGCCAGCAGCTTGTTTGGGGGCAACCAAGAGACCCAGTACTTC
abundance: NA; j_gene: TRBJ2-2; d_gene: NA; v_gene: TRBV20-1; CDR3aa: CSAQRESGELFF; CDR3nt: TGCAGTGCTCAACGGGAGTCCGGGGAGCTGTTTTTT
abundance: once; j_gene: TRBJ1-4; d_gene: NA; v_gene: TRBV15; CDR3aa: CATSRAGDPGEKLFF; CDR3nt: TGTGCCACCAGCAGAGCAGGGGACCCGGGGGAAAAACTGTTTTTT
abundance: many; j_gene: TRBJ2-3; d_gene: TRBD1; v_gene: TRBV4-3; CDR3aa: CASSQDGTGDTTDTQYF; CDR3nt: TGCGCCAGCAGCCAAGACGGGACAGGAGATACCACAGATACGCAGTATTTT
abundance: NA; j_gene: TRBJ2-7; d_gene: TRBD2; v_gene: TRBV3-1; CDR3aa: CASSLWTSGGIGYEQYF; CDR3nt: TGTGCCAGCAGCCTATGGACTAGCGGGGGAATCGGGTACGAGCAGTACTTC
abundance: few; j_gene: TRBJ2-3; d_gene: NA; v_gene: TRBV7-2; CDR3aa: CASSPRGGGGTDTQYF; CDR3nt: TGTGCCAGCAGCCCGCGGGGAGGGGGTGGCACAGATACGCAGTATTTT
abundance: few; j_gene: TRBJ2-7; d_gene: NA; v_gene: TRBV27; CDR3aa: CASSLNSFRSSYEQYF; CDR3nt: TGTGCCAGCAGTTTAAACAGCTTTAGGAGCTCCTACGAGCAGTACTTC
abundance: NA; j_gene: TRBJ2-5; d_gene: NA; v_gene: TRBV5-4; CDR3aa: CASSGGGFETQYF; CDR3nt: TGTGCCAGCAGCGGGGGGGGCTTCGAGACCCAGTACTTC
abundance: few; j_gene: TRBJ2-3; d_gene: TRBD2; v_gene: TRBV27; CDR3aa: CASRKMTSAASTDTQYF; CDR3nt: TGTGCCAGCAGAAAAATGACTAGCGCCGCTAGCACAGATACGCAGTATTTT